A single sample is the source of the 28 T cell receptor beta chains below, sequenced in a study of blood T cell repertoires in COVID-19. The assay was immunoSEQ multiplex PCR, and TCRdb's table has in-frame clones only and misses some. The sample shows 200,000 to 300,000 clones, 65% to 90% of them seen only once. The specimen sequenced was peripheral blood. These receptors were obtained from a man aged 50 to 60 with COVID-19, enrolled during active disease.

V is TRBV7-2 and J is TRBJ2-7, with 10 bases that match TRBD2. The CDR3 consists of 14 residues. V gave up 5 bases and J gave up 6 bases; unmatched junction bases: 7. CDR1 is SGHTA and CDR2 is FQGNSA in the germline V gene. The CDR3 DNA follows: TGTGCCAGCAGCCAGATAGCGGGGGGAGGCGAGCAGTACTTC. This codes for CASSQIAGGGEQYF.

This chain connects TRBV19 to TRBJ2-7; 8 bases agree with TRBD1. Germline V gives CDR1 LNHDA, CDR2 SQIVND (reference sequence). The CDR3 is 15 amino acids. The trim removed 0 bases at V and 3 bases at J, leaving 4 bases unmatched. The CDR3 region has the DNA TGTGCCAGTAGTATAGATGACAGGGGAGTCTACGAGCAGTACTTC. Its protein is CASSIDDRGVYEQYF. The whole variable domain, filled in from reference TRBV19 and TRBJ2-7, reads DGGITQSPKYLFRKEGQNVTLSCEQNLNHDAMYWYRQDPGQGLRLIYYSQIVNDFQKGDIAEGYSVSREKKESFPLTVTSAQKNPTAFYLCASSIDDRGVYEQYFGPGTRLTVT.

A single count supports this clone. This sequence joins TRBV4-2 and TRBJ2-1; D may be TRBD2 (7 bases). V gave up 5 bases and J gave up 0 bases, with 11 bases separating them. The CDR3 is made up of 15 amino acids. Germline CDR1 LGHNA, CDR2 YNFKEQ. The CDR3 here is CASSRGGSSYNEQFF. The CDR3 DNA reads TGTGCCAGCAGCAGGGGGGGAAGCTCCTACAATGAGCAGTTCTTC.

This clone was seen only a few times. The V call is TRBV24-1, the J call TRBJ2-3, with 7 bases identical to TRBD1. The length of the CDR3 is 19 residues. In germline, CDR1 is KGHDR, CDR2 SFDVKD. The J segment lost 4 bases and the V segment lost 3 bases, leaving 18 bases of the junction unmatched. Here the CDR3 DNA reads TGTGCCACCAGTGATGTGGGACAGATTGGGGGTTGGAGGTCAGATACGCAGTATTTT. Translation: CATSDVGQIGGWRSDTQYF.

The chain uses TRBV9 and TRBJ2-1; possibly TRBD2 for D (7 bases). The CDR3 totals 15 residues. Germline CDR1 reads SGDLS; CDR2 reads YYNGEE. V was trimmed by 5 bases and J by 2 bases, leaving 14 bases between them. For the CDR3, the DNA is TGTGCCAGCAGTGCCCGGGGGGACACCTACAATGAGCAGTTCTTC. Residues: CASSARGDTYNEQFF.

The chain employs TRBV5-1 and TRBJ2-2; 11 bases map to TRBD2. This CDR3 contains 17 residues. The germline V gene has CDR1 SGHRS and CDR2 YFSETQ. J was trimmed by 5 bases and V by 4 bases; bases with no gene match: 10. CDR3 residues: CASSMKLAGASTGELFF. For the CDR3, the DNA is TGCGCCAGCAGCATGAAACTAGCGGGGGCTAGTACCGGGGAGCTGTTTTTT.

The chain is built from TRBV2 and TRBJ1-5; 7 nucleotides align to TRBD1. Germline V CDR1 and CDR2: SNHLY, FYNNEI. With V trimmed by 4 bases and J by 5 bases, 14 bases remained unmatched. The CDR3 spans 17 residues. CDR3 DNA sequence: TGTGCCAGCAGTGCCCGACAGGGCGAAGCCGGATATCAGCCCCAGCATTTT. Translating gives CASSARQGEAGYQPQHF.

The rearrangement joins TRBV7-6 to TRBJ1-2; D perhaps matches TRBD1 (5 bases). Trimming removed 5 bases at V and 8 bases at J, with 24 bases between. The CDR3 has 16 residues. Germline CDR1 reads SGHVS; CDR2 reads FNYEAQ. The CDR3 reads CASSNDPQGTSGGYTF. DNA for the CDR3: TGTGCCAGCAGCAACGATCCGCAAGGGACTTCGGGAGGCTACACCTTC.

The chain recombines TRBV13 with TRBJ2-7; 8 nucleotides line up with TRBD1. V lost 4 bases, J lost 4 bases, and 6 bases stayed unmatched. The CDR3 runs 14 residues. Germline CDR1 reads PRHDT; CDR2 reads FYEKMQ (reference sequence). The chain's CDR3 is CASSYYRGDYEQYF. CDR3 nucleotide sequence: TGTGCCAGCAGCTATTACAGGGGGGATTACGAGCAGTACTTC.

V usage is TRBV20-1 and J usage is TRBJ2-5; 10 nucleotides match TRBD2. Per the germline V gene, CDR1 is DFQATT and CDR2 is SNEGSKA (reference sequence). CDR3 length equals 15 residues. V lost 3 bases to trimming and J lost 10 bases; unmatched junction nucleotides: 14. CDR3 DNA sequence: TGCAGTGCTAGTAGACTAGCGGGTCTAATGGGGAGCCAGTACTTC. This translates into CSASRLAGLMGSQYF.

This sequence joins TRBV11-2 and TRBJ2-5; D is perhaps TRBD2 (6 bases). Between the trimmed V and J ends, which lost 5 bases and 0 bases, there was a span of 10 bases. Germline V lookup: CDR1 SGHAT, CDR2 FQNNGV. This CDR3 comprises 14 residues. This chain's CDR3 is CASSRGLNQETQYF. The CDR3 nucleotides are TGTGCCAGCAGCCGAGGACTAAACCAAGAGACCCAGTACTTC.

The CDR3 region is CASSLRGGRPQHF. CDR3 DNA sequence: TGTGCCAGCAGCTTAAGAGGCGGCAGGCCCCAGCATTTT. The gene calls are TRBV7-2 and TRBJ1-5; D unresolved. The germline CDR1 and CDR2 sequences are SGHTA and FQGNSA. CDR3 size: 13 residues. V gave up 2 bases and J gave up 9 bases, with 11 bases separating them.

This clone appeared a few times. The chain couples TRBV6-1 to TRBJ2-6; a possible D gene is TRBD2 (5 bases). V lost 1 base, J lost 0 bases, and 10 bases lay in between. This CDR3 spans 17 amino acids. Germline CDR1 is MNHNS and CDR2 is SASEGT. CDR3 nucleotides: TGTGCCAGCAGTGAAGGGGAGCTGCTCTCTGGGGCCAACGTCCTGACTTTC. Protein sequence: CASSEGELLSGANVLTF.

This chain links TRBV4-1 with TRBJ2-3; D unresolved. The CDR3 runs 15 residues. CDR1 is MGHRA, CDR2 YSYEKL, per germline. Trimming pared 1 base from V and 2 bases from J, leaving 10 bases between. DNA for the CDR3: TGCGCCAGCAGCCAAGGACCTAGGAACACAGATACGCAGTATTTT. Protein product: CASSQGPRNTDTQYF.

The gene calls are TRBV18 and TRBJ1-5; perhaps TRBD1 as D (6 bases). V dropped 3 bases and J dropped 16 bases, with 13 bases sitting between them. The CDR3 loop spans 11 amino acids. Germline V gives CDR1 KGHSH, CDR2 LQKENI. The CDR3 DNA is TGTGCCAGCTCACCGGGGACACTCAAACATTTT. Protein: CASSPGTLKHF.

V is TRBV10-3 and J is TRBJ1-2; possibly TRBD1 for D (5 bases). This CDR3 contains 12 residues. V was shortened by 10 bases and J by 1 base, with 10 bases between the two germline ends. Germline CDR1 reads ENHRY; CDR2 reads SYGVKD. The DNA of the CDR3 is TGTGCCACCGCGGGGGTTAACTATGGCTACACCTTC. Translating it yields CATAGVNYGYTF.

The V gene is TRBV6-5, the J gene TRBJ2-7; D gene unclear. The germline gives CDR1 MNHEY, CDR2 SVGAGI. There are 15 residues in the CDR3. With 7 bases removed from V and 2 bases from J, the gap between germline ends came to 18 bases. The CDR3 loop reads CASIVSLESTYEQYF. CDR3 sequence (DNA): TGTGCCAGCATTGTCAGTCTGGAGTCAACCTACGAGCAGTACTTC.

The chain joins TRBV10-3 to TRBJ1-3, with 7 bases matching TRBD1. V lost 6 bases to trimming and J lost 0 bases; unmatched junction nucleotides: 8. Germline V gene data show CDR1 as ENHRY and CDR2 as SYGVKD. The CDR3 sequence is 16 residues long. The CDR3 spells CAISPSTGSSGNTIYF. CDR3 bases: TGTGCCATCAGCCCCTCGACAGGGAGCTCTGGAAACACCATATATTTT.

The chain recombines TRBV6-5 with TRBJ2-5; no clear D. This CDR3 comprises 14 residues. V was cut by 6 bases and J by 2 bases, with 13 bases left in between. From germline, CDR1 is MNHEY and CDR2 SVGAGI. The CDR3 DNA is TGTGCCAGCAGCGCAGGTTTCAAACAAGAGACCCAGTACTTC. Translation: CASSAGFKQETQYF.

This chain links TRBV4-1 with TRBJ1-2, with D perhaps matching TRBD1 (6 bases). This CDR3 is built from 13 residues. CDR1 and CDR2 (germline): MGHRA, YSYEKL. V lost 5 bases and J 4 bases, leaving 11 bases between the germline ends. CDR3 region: CASSDTGSYGYTF. The CDR3 nucleotides read TGCGCCAGCAGCGACACAGGGTCCTATGGCTACACCTTC.

For this clone: One end of the junction fails to match germline, which may point to a read error. CDR3 sequence (DNA): TGTGCCAGCTCACCTCCAATTGGGGACACAGAAGCTTTCTTT. As protein: CASSPPIGDTEAFF. The V and J genes are TRBV18 and TRBJ1-1, with D possibly TRBD1 on 6 matching bases. CDR3 length: 14 residues. Germline V gives CDR1 KGHSH, CDR2 LQKENI.

The gene calls are TRBV27 and TRBJ1-5; no definite D call. CDR1 and CDR2 from the germline V gene are MNHEY and SMNVEV (reference sequence). Trimming took 2 bases from V and 0 from J, leaving 8 bases between them. The CDR3 sequence is 15 residues long. CDR3 DNA: TGTGCCAGCAGTTTAGCCGGGGTTAGCAATCAGCCCCAGCATTTT. It encodes CASSLAGVSNQPQHF.

This clone was seen only a few times. The chain links TRBV5-6 to TRBJ2-1; 13 bases map to TRBD2. From germline, CDR1 is SGHDT and CDR2 YYEEEE. The V and J ends lost 4 bases and 6 bases, in that order; junction bases with no gene match: 7. This CDR3 is 16 amino acids long. For the CDR3, the DNA is TGTGCCAGCAGCATCCTAGGGACTAGCGGGGTCAATGAGCAGTTCTTC. Translated: CASSILGTSGVNEQFF.

V and J are TRBV4-3 and TRBJ2-2; 7 bases match TRBD1. V shed 4 bases, J shed 7 bases, and the junction held 9 bases outside the gene matches. The CDR3 is 15 residues long. Germline CDR1 and CDR2: LGHNA and YSLEER. CDR3 region: CASSRGQFAGGELFF. DNA for the CDR3: TGCGCCAGCAGCCGGGGACAGTTCGCTGGCGGGGAGCTGTTTTTT.

Here the CDR3 reads CAWSEGLAGVTRQFF. CDR3 sequence (DNA): TGTGCCTGGAGTGAGGGGCTAGCGGGGGTAACCAGGCAGTTCTTC. The chain uses TRBV30 and TRBJ2-1, with 10 nucleotides matching TRBD2. CDR1 is GTSNPN, CDR2 SVGIG, per germline (reference sequence). The CDR3 extends over 15 amino acids. V trimming: 1 base; J trimming: 12 bases; junction bases outside the gene matches: 12. Together with reference TRBV30 and TRBJ2-1, the CDR3 gives the full variable domain: SQTIHQWPATLVQPVGSPLSLECTVEGTSNPNLYWYRQAAGRGLQLLFYSVGIGQISSEVPQNLSASRPQDRQFILSSKKLLLSDSGFYLCAWSEGLAGVTRQFFGPGTRLTVL.

The chain links TRBV2 to TRBJ2-5; 14 nucleotides match TRBD2. The CDR3 is 17 residues long. The V gene end was trimmed by 4 bases and the J gene end by 1 base; junction bases not matched to a gene: 5. CDR1 is SNHLY and CDR2 is FYNNEI in the germline V gene. The CDR3 DNA follows: TGTGCCAGCAGTGCCCACGGACTAGCGGGGGGCCAAGAGACCCAGTACTTC. It codes for CASSAHGLAGGQETQYF.

The chain uses TRBV10-2 and TRBJ2-1, with 9 bases fitting TRBD2. Germline trimming cut 3 bases from V and 6 bases from J; bases unmatched to any gene: 12. The CDR3 has 17 residues. Germline V gene data show CDR1 as WSHSY and CDR2 as SAAADI. DNA for the CDR3: TGCGCCAGCAGTGAATGGGTAGCGGGGGCACGGGGCAATGAGCAGTTCTTC. Translation: CASSEWVAGARGNEQFF.

This clone appeared a few times. The genes are TRBV7-9 and TRBJ2-7; D unresolved. This CDR3 is built from 13 residues. CDR1 is SEHNR, CDR2 FQNEAQ, per germline (reference sequence). Trimming removed 4 bases at V and 3 bases at J, with 10 bases between. CDR3 sequence: CASSSDMHYEQYF. For the CDR3, the DNA is TGTGCCAGCAGCTCAGACATGCACTACGAGCAGTACTTC.